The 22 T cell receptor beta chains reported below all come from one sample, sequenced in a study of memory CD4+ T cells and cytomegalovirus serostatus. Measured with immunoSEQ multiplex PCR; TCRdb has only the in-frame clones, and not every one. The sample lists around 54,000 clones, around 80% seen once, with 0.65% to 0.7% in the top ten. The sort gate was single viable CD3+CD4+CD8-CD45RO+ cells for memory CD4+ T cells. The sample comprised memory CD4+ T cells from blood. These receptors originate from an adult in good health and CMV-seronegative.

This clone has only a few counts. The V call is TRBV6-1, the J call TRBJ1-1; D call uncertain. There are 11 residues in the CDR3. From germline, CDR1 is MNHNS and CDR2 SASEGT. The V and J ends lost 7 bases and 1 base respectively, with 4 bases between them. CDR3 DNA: TGTGCCAGCACCAAGAACACTGAAGCTTTCTTT. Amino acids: CASTKNTEAFF.

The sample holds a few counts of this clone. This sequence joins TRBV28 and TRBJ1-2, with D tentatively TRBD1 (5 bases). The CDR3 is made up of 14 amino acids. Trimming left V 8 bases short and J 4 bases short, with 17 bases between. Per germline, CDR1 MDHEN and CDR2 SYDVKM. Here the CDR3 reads CASAAEGRIYGYTF. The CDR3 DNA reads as TGTGCCAGCGCTGCCGAGGGGCGGATCTATGGCTACACCTTC.

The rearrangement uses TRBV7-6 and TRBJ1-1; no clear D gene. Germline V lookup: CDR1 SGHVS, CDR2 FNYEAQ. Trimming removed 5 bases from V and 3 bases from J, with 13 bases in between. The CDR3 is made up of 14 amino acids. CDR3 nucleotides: TGTGCCAGCAGCCCCGGTAGGGTACACACTGAAGCTTTCTTT. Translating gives CASSPGRVHTEAFF.

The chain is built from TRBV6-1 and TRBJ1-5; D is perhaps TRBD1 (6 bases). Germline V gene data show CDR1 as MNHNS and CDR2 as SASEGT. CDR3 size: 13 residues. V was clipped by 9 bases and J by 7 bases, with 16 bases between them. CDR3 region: CASSRGFGQPQHF. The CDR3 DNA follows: TGTGCCAGTAGCAGGGGCTTCGGACAGCCCCAGCATTTT.

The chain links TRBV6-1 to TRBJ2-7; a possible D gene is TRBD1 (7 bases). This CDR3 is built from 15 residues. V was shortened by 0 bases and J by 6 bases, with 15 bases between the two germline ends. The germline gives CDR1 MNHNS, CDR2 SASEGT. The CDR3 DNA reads TGTGCCAGCAGTGAAGCGGAGGGGGCCAAAGGCGAGCAGTACTTC. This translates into CASSEAEGAKGEQYF.

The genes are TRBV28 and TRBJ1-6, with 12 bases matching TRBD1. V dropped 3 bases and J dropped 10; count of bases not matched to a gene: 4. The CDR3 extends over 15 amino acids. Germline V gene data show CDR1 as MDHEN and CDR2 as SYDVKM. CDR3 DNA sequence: TGTGCCAGCAGTTTGGGGGACAGGGGGCGATCACCCCTCCACTTT. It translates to CASSLGDRGRSPLHF.

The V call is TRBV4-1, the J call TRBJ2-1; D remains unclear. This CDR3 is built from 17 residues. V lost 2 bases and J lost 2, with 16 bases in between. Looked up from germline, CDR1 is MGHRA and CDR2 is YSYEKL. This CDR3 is CASSQLDLLVTYNEQFF. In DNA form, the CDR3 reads TGCGCCAGCAGCCAACTGGACCTGCTCGTTACCTACAATGAGCAGTTCTTC.

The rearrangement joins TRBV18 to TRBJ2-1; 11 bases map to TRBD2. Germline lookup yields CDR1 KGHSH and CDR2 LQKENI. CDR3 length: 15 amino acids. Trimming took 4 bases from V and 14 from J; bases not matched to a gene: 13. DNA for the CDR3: TGTGCCAGCTCACTACAACTCGGGGGACTAGCGGCCGAGTTCTTC. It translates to CASSLQLGGLAAEFF.

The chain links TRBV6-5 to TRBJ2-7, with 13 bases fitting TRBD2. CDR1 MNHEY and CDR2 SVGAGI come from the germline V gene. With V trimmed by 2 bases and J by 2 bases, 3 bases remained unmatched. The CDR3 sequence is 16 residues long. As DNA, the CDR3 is TGTGCCAGCAGTTACCGGGGACTAGCGGGGACCTACGAGCAGTACTTC. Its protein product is CASSYRGLAGTYEQYF.

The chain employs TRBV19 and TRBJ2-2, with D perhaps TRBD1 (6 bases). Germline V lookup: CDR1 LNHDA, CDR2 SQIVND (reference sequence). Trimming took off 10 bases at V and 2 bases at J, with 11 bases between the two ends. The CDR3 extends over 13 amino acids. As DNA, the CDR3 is TGTGCCACGGGACACGATAACACCGGGGAGCTGTTTTTT. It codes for CATGHDNTGELFF.

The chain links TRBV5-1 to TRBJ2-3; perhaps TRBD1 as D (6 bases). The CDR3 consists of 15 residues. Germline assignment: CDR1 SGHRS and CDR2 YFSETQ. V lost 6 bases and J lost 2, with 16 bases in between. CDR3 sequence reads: CASNWQGRSTDTQYF. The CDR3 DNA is TGCGCCAGCAACTGGCAGGGGCGATCCACAGATACGCAGTATTTT.

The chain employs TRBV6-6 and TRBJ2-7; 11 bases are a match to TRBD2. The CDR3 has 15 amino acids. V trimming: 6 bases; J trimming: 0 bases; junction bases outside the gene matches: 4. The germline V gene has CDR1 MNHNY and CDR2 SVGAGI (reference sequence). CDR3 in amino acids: CASRLAGEASYEQYF. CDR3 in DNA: TGTGCCAGCAGACTAGCGGGAGAGGCCTCCTACGAGCAGTACTTC.

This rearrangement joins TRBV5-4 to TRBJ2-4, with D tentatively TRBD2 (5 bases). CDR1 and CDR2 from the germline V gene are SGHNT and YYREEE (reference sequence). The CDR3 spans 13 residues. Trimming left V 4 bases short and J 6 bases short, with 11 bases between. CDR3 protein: CASSLEGPNIQYF. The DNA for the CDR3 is TGTGCCAGCAGCCTCGAGGGCCCAAACATTCAGTACTTC.

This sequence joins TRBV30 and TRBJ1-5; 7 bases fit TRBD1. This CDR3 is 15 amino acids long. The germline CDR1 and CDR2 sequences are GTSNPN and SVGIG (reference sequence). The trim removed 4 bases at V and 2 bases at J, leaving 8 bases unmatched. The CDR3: CAWTEQGRGNQPQHF. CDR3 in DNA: TGTGCCTGGACCGAACAGGGGAGGGGCAATCAGCCCCAGCATTTT.

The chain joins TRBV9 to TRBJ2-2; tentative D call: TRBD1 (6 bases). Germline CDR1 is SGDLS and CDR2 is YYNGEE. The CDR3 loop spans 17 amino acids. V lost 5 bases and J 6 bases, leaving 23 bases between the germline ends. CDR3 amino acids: CASSFRRKQGAPGELFF. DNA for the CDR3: TGTGCCAGCAGTTTCCGAAGAAAACAGGGTGCCCCCGGGGAGCTGTTTTTT.

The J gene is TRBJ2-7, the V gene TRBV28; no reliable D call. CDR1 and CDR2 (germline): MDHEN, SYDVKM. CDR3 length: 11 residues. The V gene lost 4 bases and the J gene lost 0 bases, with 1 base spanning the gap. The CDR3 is CASSSSYEQYF. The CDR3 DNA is TGTGCCAGCAGTTCCTCCTACGAGCAGTACTTC.

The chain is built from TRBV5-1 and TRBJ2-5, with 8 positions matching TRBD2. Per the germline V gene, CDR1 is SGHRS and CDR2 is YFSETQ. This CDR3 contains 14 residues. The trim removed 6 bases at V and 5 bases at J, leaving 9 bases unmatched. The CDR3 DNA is TGCGCCAGCACCCCGGGAGGGATGGCGGAGACCCAGTACTTC. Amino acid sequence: CASTPGGMAETQYF.

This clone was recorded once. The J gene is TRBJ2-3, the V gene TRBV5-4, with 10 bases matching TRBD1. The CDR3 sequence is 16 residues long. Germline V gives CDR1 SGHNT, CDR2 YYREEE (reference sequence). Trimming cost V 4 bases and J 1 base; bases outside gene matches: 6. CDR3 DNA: TGTGCCAGCAGCAACTCCGGGACAGGGGGCACAGATACGCAGTATTTT. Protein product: CASSNSGTGGTDTQYF.

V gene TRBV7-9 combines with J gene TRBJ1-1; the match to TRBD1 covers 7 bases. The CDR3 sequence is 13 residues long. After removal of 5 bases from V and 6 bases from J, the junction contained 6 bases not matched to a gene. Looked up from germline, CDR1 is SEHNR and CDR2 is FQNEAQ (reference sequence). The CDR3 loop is CASSRRGQAEAFF. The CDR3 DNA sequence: TGTGCCAGCAGCAGGAGGGGGCAGGCTGAAGCTTTCTTT.

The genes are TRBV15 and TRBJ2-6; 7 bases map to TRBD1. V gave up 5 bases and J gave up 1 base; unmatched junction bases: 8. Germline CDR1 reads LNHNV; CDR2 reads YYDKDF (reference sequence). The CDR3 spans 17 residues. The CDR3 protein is CATSGTVSLSGANVLTF. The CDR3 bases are TGTGCCACCAGCGGGACAGTAAGTCTATCTGGGGCCAACGTCCTGACTTTC.

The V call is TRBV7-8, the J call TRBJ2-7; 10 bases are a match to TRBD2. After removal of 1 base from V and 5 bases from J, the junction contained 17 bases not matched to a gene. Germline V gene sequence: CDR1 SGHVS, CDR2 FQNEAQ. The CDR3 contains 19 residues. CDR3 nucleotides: TGTGCCAGCAGCTTAGGGTGGCTTCGCCGGACTAGCGGTCGGGACGAGCAGTACTTC. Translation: CASSLGWLRRTSGRDEQYF.

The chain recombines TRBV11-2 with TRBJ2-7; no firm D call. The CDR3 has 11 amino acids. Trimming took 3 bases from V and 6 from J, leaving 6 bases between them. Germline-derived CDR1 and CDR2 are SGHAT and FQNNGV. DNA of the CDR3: TGTGCCAGCAGCTTCGGTCCCGAGCAGTACTTC. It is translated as CASSFGPEQYF.